A selection of T cell receptor beta chains follows, all from one sample in a study of T cell repertoires in cytomegalovirus infection. The antigens for these receptors are not known. Each CDR3 protein gets one entry after TCRdb re-called the reads with MiXCR. The sample lists hundreds of thousands of distinct CDR3 sequences; more than 30% were seen once. Sample: cultured PBMCs, taken from culture after CMV antigen stimulation. The origin of the receptors is a human donor in good health (CMV status not recorded). Some clones in this sample may be carry-over from other donors' samples. The CDR3 runs from the conserved cysteine through the conserved F or W. A D gene is named only where the DNA matches it firmly. Rows may omit the clone size; those that give it use once, few, many or a size class.

J: TRBJ1-4; V: TRBV28; D: -; size: -; CDR3: CASSGEFIEKLFF; DNA: TGTGCCAGCAGTGGGGAATTTATTGAAAAACTGTTTTTT
J: TRBJ1-3; V: TRBV20-1; D: -; size: -; CDR3: CSASGQTSGNTIYF; DNA: TGCAGTGCTAGCGGCCAAACCTCTGGAAACACCATATATTTT
J: TRBJ1-1; V: TRBV7-9; D: -; size: -; CDR3: CASSFSSGYMTEAFF; DNA: TGTGCCAGCAGCTTTTCTTCAGGGTATATGACTGAAGCTTTCTTT
J: TRBJ2-7; V: TRBV7-2; D: -; size: few; CDR3: CASSLIQTLKDEQYF; DNA: TGTGCCAGCAGCTTAATCCAGACCCTGAAGGACGAGCAGTACTTC
J: TRBJ2-7; V: TRBV2; D: -; size: many; CDR3: CASSARAGDYEQYF; DNA: TGTGCCAGCAGTGCTCGGGCAGGGGACTACGAGCAGTACTTC
J: TRBJ2-1; V: TRBV7-2; D: TRBD2; size: few; CDR3: CASSLNPSGVLEQFF; DNA: TGTGCCAGCAGCTTAAATCCTAGCGGGGTGCTTGAGCAGTTCTTC
J: TRBJ1-2; V: TRBV29-1; D: -; size: once; CDR3: CSVTLSSYGYTF; DNA: TGCAGCGTTACTCTGTCATCCTATGGCTACACCTTC
J: TRBJ2-2; V: TRBV6-2/TRBV6-3; D: -; size: -; CDR3: CAASSFQGPNTGELFF; DNA: TGTGCCGCCAGCAGTTTCCAGGGGCCGAACACCGGGGAGCTGTTTTTT
J: TRBJ1-1; V: TRBV7-6; D: -; size: few; CDR3: CASSLGEPMNTEAFF; DNA: TGTGCCAGCAGCTTAGGGGAACCCATGAACACTGAAGCTTTCTTT
J: TRBJ1-5; V: TRBV2; D: -; size: -; CDR3: CASSELRGQPQHF; DNA: TGTGCCAGCAGCGAACTCAGGGGTCAGCCCCAGCATTTT
J: TRBJ2-1; V: TRBV4-1; D: -; size: -; CDR3: CASSPAPRTGGNEQFF; DNA: TGCGCCAGCAGCCCCGCCCCTCGGACCGGAGGGAATGAGCAGTTCTTC
J: TRBJ2-5; V: TRBV7-2; D: -; size: -; CDR3: CASSLEEEPEGTQYF; DNA: TGTGCCAGCAGCTTAGAGGAAGAACCTGAGGGGACCCAGTACTTC
J: TRBJ2-3; V: TRBV25-1; D: -; size: -; CDR3: CASSEYASITDTQYF; DNA: TGTGCCAGCAGTGAATACGCCTCGATCACAGATACGCAGTATTTT
J: TRBJ2-3; V: TRBV6-2/TRBV6-3; D: -; size: few; CDR3: CASKPGTPRGDTQYF; DNA: TGTGCCAGCAAGCCCGGGACCCCTAGGGGAGATACGCAGTATTTT
J: TRBJ1-5; V: TRBV28; D: -; size: -; CDR3: CASSWAMVSNQPQHF; DNA: TGTGCCAGCAGTTGGGCCATGGTTAGCAATCAGCCCCAGCATTTT
J: TRBJ2-2; V: TRBV7-2; D: -; size: medium-sized; CDR3: CASSPGLNTGELFF; DNA: TGTGCCAGCAGCCCTGGACTTAACACCGGGGAGCTGTTTTTT
J: TRBJ2-3; V: TRBV6-2/TRBV6-3; D: -; size: few; CDR3: CATKGGGTQYF; DNA: TGTGCCACCAAAGGTGGAGGAACGCAGTATTTT
J: TRBJ2-6; V: TRBV15; D: -; size: -; CDR3: CATRDGANVLTF; DNA: TGTGCCACCAGGGATGGGGCCAACGTCCTGACTTTC
J: TRBJ1-1; V: TRBV28; D: TRBD1; size: few; CDR3: CASFWGDSTEAFF; DNA: TGTGCCAGCTTTTGGGGGGACAGCACTGAAGCTTTCTTT
J: TRBJ2-1; V: TRBV7-2; D: -; size: -; CDR3: CASKGVGVYNEQFF; DNA: TGTGCCAGCAAGGGGGTGGGGGTCTACAATGAGCAGTTCTTC
J: TRBJ2-1; V: TRBV11-2; D: TRBD2; size: -; CDR3: CASSPAVAGGPYEQFF; DNA: TGTGCCAGCAGCCCCGCTGTAGCGGGAGGGCCCTATGAGCAGTTCTTC
J: TRBJ2-1; V: TRBV28; D: -; size: -; CDR3: CASSLGYASGRYNEQFF; DNA: TGTGCCAGCAGTTTAGGGTACGCTAGTGGGAGGTACAATGAGCAGTTCTTC
J: TRBJ2-7; V: TRBV19; D: TRBD2; size: -; CDR3: CASSIAGGLTYEQYF; DNA: TGTGCCAGTAGTATAGCGGGGGGTCTTACCTACGAGCAGTACTTC
J: TRBJ2-5; V: TRBV18; D: -; size: few; CDR3: CASSPVSGAQETQYF; DNA: TGTGCCAGCTCACCAGTCTCGGGGGCCCAAGAGACCCAGTACTTC
J: TRBJ2-1; V: TRBV4-1; D: -; size: few; CDR3: CASSQGSWGYNEQFF; DNA: TGCGCCAGCAGCCAAGGTAGCTGGGGTTACAATGAGCAGTTCTTC
J: TRBJ2-3; V: TRBV6-5; D: -; size: few; CDR3: CASSNVFFTDTQYF; DNA: TGTGCCAGCAGCAATGTCTTCTTCACAGATACGCAGTATTTT
J: TRBJ1-1; V: TRBV2; D: -; size: -; CDR3: CASSRGYEAFF; DNA: TGTGCCAGCAGTAGGGGGTATGAAGCTTTCTTT
J: TRBJ1-3; V: TRBV7-2; D: -; size: many; CDR3: CASSLGPSSGNTIYF; DNA: TGTGCCAGCAGCTTAGGCCCGAGCTCTGGAAACACCATATATTTT
J: TRBJ2-1; V: TRBV29-1; D: -; size: once; CDR3: CSVVRDYEQFF; DNA: TGCAGCGTTGTGCGCGATTATGAGCAGTTCTTC
J: TRBJ2-3; V: TRBV11-2; D: -; size: few; CDR3: CASSSQTSFGDTQYF; DNA: TGTGCCAGCAGCTCCCAAACTAGTTTTGGAGATACGCAGTATTTT
J: TRBJ2-3; V: TRBV6-2/TRBV6-3; D: TRBD2; size: -; CDR3: CASSRQLAGTADTQYF; DNA: TGTGCCAGCAGTCGACAACTAGCGGGAACGGCAGATACGCAGTATTTT
J: TRBJ2-1; V: TRBV7-2; D: -; size: few; CDR3: CASSRGDSSYNEQFF; DNA: TGTGCCAGCAGCCGGGGTGATTCCTCCTACAATGAGCAGTTCTTC
J: TRBJ2-1; V: TRBV6-1; D: -; size: -; CDR3: CASSEIVSEQFF; DNA: TGTGCCAGCAGTGAAATTGTCAGCGAGCAGTTCTTC
J: TRBJ2-3; V: TRBV19; D: -; size: -; CDR3: CASSTTGSTDTQYF; DNA: TGTGCCAGCAGTACCACAGGGAGCACAGATACGCAGTATTTT
J: TRBJ1-2; V: TRBV11-2; D: -; size: -; CDR3: CASSFNRVGYGYTF; DNA: TGTGCCAGCAGCTTTAACAGGGTGGGCTATGGCTACACCTTC
J: TRBJ2-3; V: TRBV28; D: -; size: once; CDR3: CASSPGQIISTDTQYF; DNA: TGTGCCAGCAGCCCCGGACAGATCATTAGCACAGATACGCAGTATTTT
J: TRBJ2-1; V: TRBV12-3/TRBV12-4; D: TRBD2; size: -; CDR3: CASSPPGLNDNEQFF; DNA: TGTGCCAGCAGTCCACCGGGACTAAATGACAATGAGCAGTTCTTC
J: TRBJ1-5; V: TRBV29-1; D: -; size: few; CDR3: CSVATDYNQPQHF; DNA: TGCAGCGTTGCTACAGACTACAATCAGCCCCAGCATTTT
J: TRBJ2-1; V: TRBV5-4; D: -; size: -; CDR3: CASSLVPSRETVEQFF; DNA: TGTGCCAGCAGCTTGGTACCCTCCCGGGAGACGGTTGAGCAGTTCTTC
J: TRBJ2-7; V: TRBV14; D: TRBD1; size: -; CDR3: CASRGQSYEQYF; DNA: TGTGCCAGCAGGGGACAGTCCTACGAGCAGTACTTC
J: TRBJ2-7; V: TRBV19; D: -; size: few; CDR3: CASSIGGTLLRVEQYF; DNA: TGTGCCAGTAGTATAGGAGGCACCTTACTGAGGGTCGAGCAGTACTTC
J: TRBJ1-1; V: TRBV5-1; D: TRBD1; size: few; CDR3: CASSLAGTGGGDTEAFF; DNA: TGCGCCAGCAGCTTGGCGGGGACAGGGGGCGGCGACACTGAAGCTTTCTTT
J: TRBJ1-5; V: TRBV2; D: -; size: -; CDR3: CASTEGGQPQHF; DNA: TGTGCCAGCACCGAGGGGGGTCAGCCCCAGCATTTT
J: TRBJ2-1; V: TRBV12-5; D: TRBD2; size: -; CDR3: CASGRTSGRADEQFF; DNA: TGTGCTAGTGGCCGAACTAGCGGGAGGGCCGATGAGCAGTTCTTC
J: TRBJ2-1; V: TRBV7-2; D: -; size: -; CDR3: CASSLSEQFF; DNA: TGTGCCAGCAGCTTATCTGAGCAGTTCTTC
J: TRBJ2-1; V: TRBV19; D: TRBD2; size: -; CDR3: CASKGLAGFYNEQFF; DNA: TGTGCCAGTAAAGGACTAGCGGGATTCTACAATGAGCAGTTCTTC
J: TRBJ2-7; V: TRBV7-2; D: TRBD1; size: -; CDR3: CASSHDRVYEQYF; DNA: TGTGCCAGCAGCCACGACAGGGTATACGAGCAGTACTTC